What follows is one T cell receptor beta chain and its context. Its specificity is unknown. These data are taken from a study of T cell responses to AZD1222 COVID-19 vaccine. Study-level background: Whether given at about 4 or about 12 weeks, second doses were pooled.

TCRdb's table, derived via immunoSEQ multiplex PCR, lists solely in-frame clones and lacks some. Of 100,000 to 150,000 clones listed, just over 85% are singletons. The study's findings and limits: White British ancestry dominated among donors, who included more females, and clonal diversity was possibly underestimated. A rise in Spike-specific TCR breadth and depth followed two AZD1222 doses. The number of AZD1222 recipients seropositive at baseline was only five to seven.

The source of this sequence is an adult in good health. Source: peripheral blood, taken on day 0 of AZD1222 vaccination.

CDR3 amino acids: CASSSRAQGRGAEAFF. Here the CDR3 DNA reads TGTGCCAGCAGCTCTAGAGCACAGGGAAGGGGGGCTGAAGCTTTCTTT. The V gene is TRBV7-9, the J gene TRBJ1-1, with a weak D call TRBD1 (6 bases). Germline CDR1 is SEHNR and CDR2 is FQNEAQ (reference sequence). The CDR3 length is 16 residues. V was cut by 4 bases and J by 6 bases, with 21 bases left in between.